This record concerns one TCR beta chain sequence. Its matching antigen is unknown. Researchers divided each subset's genomic DNA evenly across several immunoSEQ plates. Some clones are missing from TCRdb's copy, which holds only in-frame ones; the method was immunoSEQ multiplex PCR. Of about 2.3 million clones in the sample, about nine tenths were seen once. These data belong to a study of shared clonotypes between healthy human individuals. General study points: Investigators collected only blood, and repertoires in tissues likely differ. Among non-shared clonotypes, generation probabilities were lower than among those shared by all four donors.

The V end lost 5 bases, the J end lost 6 bases, and 17 bases lay between the germline ends. Germline assignment: CDR1 MNHEY and CDR2 SMNVEV (reference sequence). The CDR3 is made up of 15 amino acids. The TCR comes from a man aged 18 to 29 in good health. Some clones in this sample may be carry-over from other donors' samples. The sequenced sample was naive CD4+ T cells from PBMCs. Subset: CD45RA+ positively selected. The V gene is TRBV27, the J gene TRBJ1-5, with D perhaps TRBD1 (5 bases). The CDR3 here is CASSLLRDPTQPQHF. The CDR3, as DNA: TGTGCCAGCAGTCTACTCCGGGACCCCACTCAGCCCCAGCATTTT.